These 8 T cell receptor beta chains originate from one sample sequenced in a study of shared clonotypes between healthy human individuals. Assay: immunoSEQ multiplex PCR; the TCRdb copy retains only in-frame clones and omits some. This sample has some 1 million clones; about 75% occur once, and the top ten carry 1.4% to 1.5%. The specimen sequenced was memory CD4+ T cells sorted from blood. Indicated subset: CD45RA-negative fraction. These receptors originate from a man aged 18 to 29 in good health.

The CDR3 loop reads CASSTGGGVQYEQYF. CDR3 nucleotide sequence: TGTGCCAGCAGCACTGGGGGCGGGGTCCAATACGAGCAGTACTTC. This chain links TRBV5-4 with TRBJ2-7; D tentatively reads TRBD1 or TRBD2 (6 bases each). Trimming pared 4 bases from V and 4 bases from J, leaving 18 bases between. The CDR3 runs 15 residues. CDR1 is SGHNT, CDR2 YYREEE, per germline (reference sequence).

The gene calls are TRBV2 and TRBJ2-6, with TRBD1 identical over 10 bases. In germline, CDR1 is SNHLY, CDR2 FYNNEI. This CDR3 is 17 amino acids long. J was trimmed by 0 bases and V by 4 bases; bases with no gene match: 3. CDR3 loop: CASSGDRGYSGANVLTF. CDR3 sequence (DNA): TGTGCCAGCAGTGGGGACAGGGGTTACTCTGGGGCCAACGTCCTGACTTTC.

The V gene is TRBV5-4, the J gene TRBJ1-4; D unresolved. The CDR3 sequence is 15 residues long. Germline CDR1 SGHNT, CDR2 YYREEE (reference sequence). V gave up 4 bases and J gave up 2 bases, with 12 bases separating them. The CDR3 protein is CASSTARSTNEKLFF. The CDR3 bases are TGTGCCAGCAGCACGGCAAGGTCGACTAATGAAAAACTGTTTTTT.

The J gene is TRBJ1-2, the V gene TRBV20-1; D remains ambiguous. The CDR3 extends over 11 amino acids. The germline CDR1 and CDR2 sequences are DFQATT and SNEGSKA (reference sequence). The ends were cut back, 5 bases at V and 4 bases at J, with 8 bases in the middle. CDR3 in amino acids: CSAADGYGYTF. In DNA, the CDR3 is TGCAGTGCTGCGGACGGCTATGGCTACACCTTC.

This chain joins TRBV6-6 and TRBJ2-1, with 12 bases that match TRBD2. The CDR3 is 16 residues long. V shed 6 bases, J shed 7 bases, and the junction held 10 bases outside the gene matches. From germline, CDR1 is MNHNY and CDR2 SVGAGI (reference sequence). This CDR3 is CASRDMLAGGFNEQFF. In DNA form, the CDR3 reads TGTGCCAGCAGAGACATGCTAGCGGGAGGGTTTAATGAGCAGTTCTTC.

The chain recombines TRBV5-4 with TRBJ2-5; 8 bases fit TRBD2. The CDR3 runs to 16 residues. Germline-derived CDR1 and CDR2 are SGHNT and YYREEE (reference sequence). Trimming at V came to 3 bases and at J to 2 bases, leaving 9 bases not matched to a gene. In DNA form, the CDR3 reads TGTGCCAGCAGCTCCCGTGCGGGGGGAGGGCAAGAGACCCAGTACTTC. Protein: CASSSRAGGGQETQYF.

The rearrangement uses TRBV30 and TRBJ1-3; D unresolved. CDR1 and CDR2 from the germline V gene are GTSNPN and SVGIG (reference sequence). The CDR3 loop spans 14 amino acids. V was cut by 3 bases and J by 0 bases, with 9 bases left in between. The CDR3 reads CAWSGRISGNTIYF. The CDR3 bases are TGTGCCTGGAGCGGACGGATCTCTGGAAACACCATATATTTT.

The chain combines TRBV10-1 with TRBJ2-3; D is perhaps TRBD1 or TRBD2 (5 bases each). V was cut by 4 bases and J by 0 bases, with 17 bases left in between. The CDR3 runs to 17 residues. The V gene's germline CDR1 is WNHNN and CDR2 SYGVQD (reference sequence). CDR3 coding DNA: TGCGCCAGCAGTGGGACGGGACGCTCATCTAGCACAGATACGCAGTATTTT. The encoded protein is CASSGTGRSSSTDTQYF.